The present T cell receptor beta chain was sequenced within a study of T cells in localized non-small cell lung cancer. Sequencing used immunoSEQ multiplex PCR; TCRdb keeps in-frame clones, though not all of them. The table has under 3,000 clones, 27% seen once. The TCR comes from a man aged 18-49 years with stage I lung adenocarcinoma. The material sequenced was lung tumor tissue, taken before any cancer treatment.

CDR3 DNA sequence: TGCAGCGTTGATTACCTCTCTGGAAACACCATATATTTT. It yields the protein CSVDYLSGNTIYF. The chain joins TRBV29-1 to TRBJ1-3; the D is unclear. Germline CDR1 is SQVTM and CDR2 is ANQGSEA. This CDR3 is built from 13 residues. Deletions cut 3 bases from V and 0 bases from J, with 6 bases between. The whole variable domain, remainder taken from reference TRBV29-1 and TRBJ1-3, is SAVISQKPSRDICQRGTSLTIQCQVDSQVTMMFWYRQQPGQSLTLIATANQGSEATYESGFVIDKFPISRPNLTFSTLTVSNMSPEDSSIYLCSVDYLSGNTIYFGEGSWLTVV.